These 5 T cell receptor beta chains were all obtained from the same sample, sequenced in a study of T cell repertoires in cytomegalovirus infection. TCRdb re-analysed the reads in MiXCR, keeping a single row per CDR3 protein. The data hold 750,000 to 900,000 distinct CDR3 sequences, with 25% to 30% observed a single time. No antigen is known for these receptors. The sample consisted of cultured CD8+ T cells from PBMCs, taken from culture after CMV antigen stimulation. Receptors were obtained from a human donor in good health (CMV status not recorded). Some clones in this sample may be carry-over from other donors' samples.

V is TRBV12-3 or TRBV12-4 and J is TRBJ2-7; 10 nucleotides match TRBD1. Losses at the gene ends were 3 bases for V and 0 bases for J; bases not matched to a gene: 14. The CDR3 extends over 19 amino acids. CDR3 in DNA: TGTGCCAGCAGTTTTTACGTTGATTTGGGACAGGGGAGCTCCTACGAGCAGTACTTC. The encoded protein is CASSFYVDLGQGSSYEQYF.

The chain recombines TRBV25-1 with TRBJ2-7; TRBD1 agrees at 7 bases. This CDR3 is 13 amino acids long. V shed 5 bases and J 3 bases; nucleotides not matched to a gene: 4. Germline CDR1 MGHDK, CDR2 SYGVNS. CDR3 coding DNA: TGTGCCAGCAGTCCGGACAGGAACTACGAGCAGTACTTC. Translated: CASSPDRNYEQYF.

The table lists this clonotype with a few counts. The chain is built from TRBV6-1 and TRBJ2-6, with 8 bases identical to TRBD1. The CDR3 contains 14 residues. Germline assignment: CDR1 MNHNS and CDR2 SASEGT. CDR3 protein: CANRGSSGANVLTF. The CDR3 DNA is TGTGCTAACAGGGGGAGCTCTGGGGCCAACGTCCTGACTTTC.

CDR3 in DNA: TGTGCCAGCAGTTTCTCGACGGGCGGCGATACGCAGTATTTT. Its translation is CASSFSTGGDTQYF. This chain uses TRBV28 with TRBJ2-3, with D unresolved. Trimming took off 3 bases at V and 6 bases at J, with 13 bases between the two ends. Germline loops: CDR1 MDHEN, CDR2 SYDVKM. The CDR3 length is 14 residues.

Here the CDR3 reads CASSLVGELAVTGELFF. The DNA of the CDR3 is TGTGCCAGCAGCTTAGTGGGAGAGCTTGCGGTTACCGGGGAGCTGTTTTTT. The chain carries TRBV7-6 and TRBJ2-2, with D perhaps matching TRBD2 (5 bases). Germline assignment: CDR1 SGHVS and CDR2 FNYEAQ. The CDR3 has 17 residues. Deletions cut 1 base from V and 5 bases from J, with 17 bases between.